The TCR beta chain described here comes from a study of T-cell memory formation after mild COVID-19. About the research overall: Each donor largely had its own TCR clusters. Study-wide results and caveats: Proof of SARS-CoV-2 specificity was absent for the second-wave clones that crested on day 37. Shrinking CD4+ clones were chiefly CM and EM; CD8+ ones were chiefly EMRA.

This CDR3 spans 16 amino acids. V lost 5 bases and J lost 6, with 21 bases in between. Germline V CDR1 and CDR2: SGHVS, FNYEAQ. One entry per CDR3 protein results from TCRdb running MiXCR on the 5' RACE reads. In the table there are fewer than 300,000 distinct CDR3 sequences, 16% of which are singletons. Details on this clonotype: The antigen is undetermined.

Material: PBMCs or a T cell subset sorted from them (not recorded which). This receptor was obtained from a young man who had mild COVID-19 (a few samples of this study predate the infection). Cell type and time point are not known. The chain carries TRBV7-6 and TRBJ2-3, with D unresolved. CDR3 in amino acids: CASSQNGWVSADTQYF. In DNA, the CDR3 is TGTGCCAGCAGCCAGAACGGGTGGGTCAGCGCGGATACGCAGTATTTT.